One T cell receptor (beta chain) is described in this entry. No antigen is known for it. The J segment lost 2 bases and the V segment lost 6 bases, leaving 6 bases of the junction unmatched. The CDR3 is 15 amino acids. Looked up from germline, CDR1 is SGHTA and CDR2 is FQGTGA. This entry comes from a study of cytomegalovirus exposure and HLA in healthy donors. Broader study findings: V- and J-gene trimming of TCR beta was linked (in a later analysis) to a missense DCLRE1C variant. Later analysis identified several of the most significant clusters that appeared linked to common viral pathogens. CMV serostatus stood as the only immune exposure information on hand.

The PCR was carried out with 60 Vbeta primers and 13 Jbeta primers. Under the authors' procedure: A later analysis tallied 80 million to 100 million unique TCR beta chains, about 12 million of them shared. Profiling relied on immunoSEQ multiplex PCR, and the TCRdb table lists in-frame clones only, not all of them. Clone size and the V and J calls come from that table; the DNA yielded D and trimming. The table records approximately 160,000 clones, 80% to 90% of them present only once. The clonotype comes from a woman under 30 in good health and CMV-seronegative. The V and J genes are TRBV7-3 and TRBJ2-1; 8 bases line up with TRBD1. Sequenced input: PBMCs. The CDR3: CASRRTGSTYNEQFF. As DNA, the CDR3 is TGTGCCAGCAGGCGGACAGGGAGTACCTACAATGAGCAGTTCTTC.